The 21 T cell receptor beta chains in this list originate from one sample, sequenced in a study of tumor T cells in aggressive B-cell lymphoma. Method: immunoSEQ multiplex PCR; TCRdb's copy keeps in-frame clones and lacks some. This table holds 1,500 to 2,000 clones, around 94% found once. Sequencing was done on a sample of tumor tissue. Receptor source: an adult with diffuse large B cell lymphoma.

This clone was found once. This chain connects TRBV5-1 to TRBJ2-7; maybe TRBD1 (5 bases). The end of the DNA aligns better with TRBJ2-5, so the J call may be wrong. Germline assignment: CDR1 SGHRS and CDR2 YFSETQ. This CDR3 spans 14 amino acids. The CDR3 spells CASSSHRGQETQYF. The CDR3 nucleotides are TGCGCCAGCAGCTCTCATAGGGGCCAAGAGACCCAGTACTTC.

The V call is TRBV7-9, the J call TRBJ2-2; tentative D call: TRBD1 (6 bases). V lost 2 bases to trimming and J lost 9 bases, with 13 bases between them. Germline values: CDR1 SEHNR, CDR2 FQNEAQ (reference sequence). This CDR3 spans 14 amino acids. The CDR3 DNA reads as TGTGCCAGCAGCTTAATGACAGGTCGGAGGGAGCTGTTTTTT. It is translated as CASSLMTGRRELFF.

The V gene is TRBV5-8, the J gene TRBJ2-7; D may be TRBD1 (6 bases). The length of the CDR3 is 13 residues. The V and J ends lost 2 bases and 3 bases respectively, with 9 bases between them. In germline, CDR1 is SGHTS, CDR2 YDEGEE. Here the CDR3 reads CASSLDRIYEQYF. CDR3 sequence (DNA): TGTGCCAGCAGCTTAGACAGGATCTACGAGCAGTACTTC.

This chain connects TRBV7-8 to TRBJ2-7; 9 bases are a match to TRBD1. In germline, CDR1 is SGHVS, CDR2 FQNEAQ. The trim removed 5 bases at V and 6 bases at J, leaving 11 bases unmatched. This CDR3 comprises 15 residues. The CDR3 region has the DNA TGTGCCAGCAGCGTAACGGGACAGGGCGGAGTCGAGCAGTACTTC. Translation gives CASSVTGQGGVEQYF.

This chain's CDR3 is CAIRDAGASSPLHF. In DNA, the CDR3 is TGTGCCATCAGAGACGCAGGGGCCAGCTCACCCCTCCACTTT. This sequence joins TRBV10-3 and TRBJ1-6, with D perhaps matching TRBD1 (6 bases). V was clipped by 6 bases and J by 10 bases, with 16 bases between them. The CDR3 spans 14 residues. The V gene's germline CDR1 is ENHRY and CDR2 SYGVKD.

The rearrangement joins TRBV30 to TRBJ2-2; 7 bases align to TRBD2. Germline V gives CDR1 GTSNPN, CDR2 SVGIG (reference sequence). The trim removed 6 bases at V and 0 bases at J, leaving 10 bases unmatched. The CDR3 has 16 residues. The CDR3 spells CACQVGGRPNTGELFF. Here the CDR3 DNA reads TGTGCCTGCCAAGTCGGGGGGAGACCGAACACCGGGGAGCTGTTTTTT.

This sequence joins TRBV18 and TRBJ1-3; D is perhaps TRBD1 (6 bases). CDR3 length: 14 residues. Trimming left V 3 bases short and J 0 bases short, with 6 bases between. Germline CDR1 is KGHSH and CDR2 is LQKENI. Written as DNA, the CDR3 is TGTGCCAGCTCACCGGACAGCTCTGGAAACACCATATATTTT. It specifies CASSPDSSGNTIYF.

CDR3: CASSLGMNTEAFF. The CDR3 nucleotides are TGTGCCAGCAGCTTGGGCATGAACACTGAAGCTTTCTTT. The rearrangement links TRBV11-3 to TRBJ1-1, with no clear D. The CDR3 covers 13 residues. CDR1 is SGHNT, CDR2 YENEEA, per germline. V was trimmed by 3 bases and J by 0 bases, leaving 5 bases between them.

The chain links TRBV27 to TRBJ1-4; maybe TRBD1 (5 bases). Looked up from germline, CDR1 is MNHEY and CDR2 is SMNVEV (reference sequence). V lost 7 bases to trimming and J lost 7 bases, with 13 bases between them. This CDR3 is 13 amino acids long. CDR3 coding DNA: TGTGCCAGCATGAGGCAGGGCGTTGAAAAACTGTTTTTT. This codes for CASMRQGVEKLFF.

The chain links TRBV7-2 to TRBJ2-7, with TRBD2 matching 8 bases. The J segment lost 4 bases and the V segment lost 5 bases, leaving 10 bases of the junction unmatched. The CDR3 is 15 amino acids. The V gene's germline CDR1 is SGHTA and CDR2 FQGNSA. CDR3 coding DNA: TGTGCCAGCAGCATTTCCGGGACTAGTGCTTACGAGCAGTACTTC. Its protein product is CASSISGTSAYEQYF.

As concerns this clone: The sample has other DNA sequences that encode this CDR3 too. The chain combines TRBV12-2 with TRBJ2-2; TRBD2, as called in the table, went unchecked against the DNA. TRBV12-2 is annotated as a pseudogene. The CDR3 is made up of 24 amino acids. This CDR3 reads CARPVYPGAEGLAGGLWRTGELFF. The CDR3 DNA is TGTGCAAGACCCGTTTATCCGGGGGCGGAGGGACTAGCGGGAGGGTTGTGGCGCACCGGGGAACTGTTTTTT.

J is TRBJ1-1 and V is TRBV10-3; TRBD1 might be the D (5 bases). Trimming removed 0 bases from V and 8 bases from J, with 10 bases in between. Germline-derived CDR1 and CDR2 are ENHRY and SYGVKD. The CDR3 loop spans 13 amino acids. For the CDR3, the DNA is TGTGCCATCAGTGAGTCGCAGGGCCCCGAAGCTTTCTTT. Translating gives CAISESQGPEAFF.

V and J are TRBV9 and TRBJ2-5, with 8 bases lining up with TRBD2. V gave up 1 base and J gave up 4 bases; unmatched junction bases: 6. Germline V gene lookup returns CDR1 SGDLS and CDR2 YYNGEE. The CDR3 contains 15 residues. CDR3 in DNA: TGTGCCAGCAGCGTACGGGGGGGGCTAGGAGAGACCCAGTACTTC. Translation: CASSVRGGLGETQYF.

The chain recombines TRBV27 with TRBJ2-7, with D uncertain. V was pared by 3 bases and J by 3 bases, with 6 bases between. Germline lookup yields CDR1 MNHEY and CDR2 SMNVEV (reference sequence). The CDR3 loop spans 12 amino acids. CDR3 nucleotides: TGTGCCAGCAGTTTTCCCCGCTACGAGCAGTACTTC. Amino acids: CASSFPRYEQYF.

The V call is TRBV7-9, the J call TRBJ2-1; the match to TRBD2 covers 11 bases. Per germline, CDR1 SEHNR and CDR2 FQNEAQ (reference sequence). V was pared by 6 bases and J by 6 bases, with 10 bases of the junction left unmatched. This CDR3 comprises 16 residues. The CDR3, as DNA: TGTGCCAGCAGTCCCCCGGTAGGGACTAGCGGCAATGAGCAGTTCTTC. Protein product: CASSPPVGTSGNEQFF.

This chain joins TRBV30 and TRBJ2-7, with TRBD1 matching 9 bases. The length of the CDR3 is 14 residues. Germline V lookup: CDR1 GTSNPN, CDR2 SVGIG (reference sequence). V shed 3 bases, J shed 5 bases, and the junction held 8 bases outside the gene matches. CDR3 in DNA: TGTGCCTGGAGAGGGACAGGGCCGGTCCACGAGCAGTACTTC. Amino acid sequence: CAWRGTGPVHEQYF.

This chain joins TRBV18 and TRBJ2-7, with 9 bases aligning to TRBD1. Germline loops: CDR1 KGHSH, CDR2 LQKENI. The CDR3 is made up of 15 amino acids. V lost 2 bases, J lost 2 bases, and 4 bases stayed unmatched. The CDR3 loop reads CASSPAGTGPYEQYF. CDR3 in DNA: TGTGCCAGCTCACCAGCCGGGACAGGGCCCTACGAGCAGTACTTC.

The chain has TRBV25-1 and TRBJ2-5; no reliable D call. This CDR3 comprises 11 residues. From germline, CDR1 is MGHDK and CDR2 SYGVNS. Trimming cost V 4 bases and J 5 bases, with 5 bases left between them. The CDR3 reads CASSAAETQYF. The CDR3 DNA is TGTGCCAGCAGTGCCGCGGAGACCCAGTACTTC.

Concerning this clone itself: A read error may account for a junction end that differs from germline. The V gene is TRBV7-7, the J gene TRBJ2-5, with D perhaps TRBD2 (6 bases). The CDR3 has 16 amino acids. Germline lookup yields CDR1 SSHAT and CDR2 FNYEAQ (reference sequence). The CDR3 protein is CASSGGVAFGSETQYF. Here the CDR3 DNA reads TGTGCTAGCAGCGGAGGGGTCGCTTTTGGGTCAGAGACCCAGTACTTC. Variable domain in full (rest from reference TRBV7-7 and TRBJ2-5): GAGVSQSPRYKVTKRGQDVTLRCDPISSHATLYWYQQALGQGPEFLTYFNYEAQPDKSGLPSDRFSAERPEGSISTLTIQRTEQRDSAMYRCASSGGVAFGSETQYFGPGTRLLVL.

V usage is TRBV6-6 and J usage is TRBJ2-1, with D hard to call. V was clipped by 7 bases and J by 4 bases, with 14 bases between them. The CDR3 has 14 residues. The germline CDR1 and CDR2 sequences are MNHNY and SVGAGI (reference sequence). CDR3 sequence: CASTFTGAYNEQFF. CDR3 in DNA: TGTGCCAGCACCTTCACGGGTGCTTACAATGAGCAGTTCTTC.

The rearrangement uses TRBV5-1 and TRBJ1-2; D is possibly TRBD1 (6 bases). This CDR3 is 12 amino acids long. Germline assignment: CDR1 SGHRS and CDR2 YFSETQ. V was pared by 4 bases and J by 7 bases, with 11 bases between. The CDR3 sequence is CASSLQGRGYTF. CDR3 coding DNA: TGCGCCAGCAGCCTACAGGGACGTGGCTACACCTTC.